These 13 T cell receptor beta chains share one sample of origin, sequenced in a study of blood T cell repertoires in COVID-19. Sequencing was performed with immunoSEQ multiplex PCR; in TCRdb, only in-frame clones are kept and a portion is missing. The sample consists of 11,000 or so clones, approximately 80% of them appearing once. The specimen was peripheral blood. These receptor sequences come from a man older than 75 with acute or convalescent COVID-19.

This chain connects TRBV4-3 to TRBJ1-6, with 7 bases identical to TRBD1. The trim removed 0 bases at V and 1 base at J, leaving 6 bases unmatched. The CDR3 runs 18 residues. The V gene's germline CDR1 is LGHNA and CDR2 YSLEER. The chain's CDR3 is CASSQDDTGASYNSPLHF. DNA of the CDR3: TGCGCCAGCAGCCAAGATGATACAGGGGCGTCCTATAATTCACCCCTCCACTTT.

The chain has TRBV6-5 and TRBJ1-1; D may be TRBD1 (6 bases). CDR1 is MNHEY, CDR2 SVGAGI, per germline. CDR3 size: 13 residues. The ends were cut back, 6 bases at V and 1 base at J, with 9 bases in the middle. CDR3 DNA: TGTGCCAGCAGAACGGGACAGAACACTGAAGCTTTCTTT. This sequence encodes CASRTGQNTEAFF.

This chain joins TRBV29-1 and TRBJ2-7, with D tentatively TRBD1 (5 bases). Trimming pared 4 bases from V and 5 bases from J, leaving 12 bases between. Germline-derived CDR1 and CDR2 are SQVTM and ANQGSEA. CDR3 length: 12 residues. The CDR3 reads CSVGAGYHEQYF. The CDR3 DNA follows: TGCAGCGTTGGGGCAGGGTATCACGAGCAGTACTTC.

This clone qualifies as medium-sized. The chain recombines TRBV6-5 with TRBJ2-7; D is possibly TRBD1 (5 bases). The CDR3 contains 13 residues. Trimming left V 6 bases short and J 6 bases short, with 15 bases between. Per germline, CDR1 MNHEY and CDR2 SVGAGI. CDR3 in DNA: TGTGCCAGCAGGCACCAGGGAACTGGCGAGCAGTACTTC. As protein: CASRHQGTGEQYF.

This chain links TRBV10-3 with TRBJ2-7; 7 bases are a match to TRBD2. Trimming cost V 8 bases and J 3 bases; bases outside gene matches: 10. Germline V lookup: CDR1 ENHRY, CDR2 SYGVKD. The CDR3 contains 14 residues. CDR3 loop: CAIHPGLTNYEQYF. For the CDR3, the DNA is TGTGCCATCCATCCGGGACTAACGAACTACGAGCAGTACTTC.

The rearrangement joins TRBV5-1 to TRBJ1-1; D not resolved. Trimming cost V 5 bases and J 1 base, with 12 bases left between them. Germline V gives CDR1 SGHRS, CDR2 YFSETQ. The CDR3 consists of 14 residues. CDR3 DNA: TGCGCCAGCAGGCGGGATCCCAGGAACACTGAAGCTTTCTTT. Its protein is CASRRDPRNTEAFF.

The chain carries TRBV2 and TRBJ2-3; 9 positions match TRBD2. Germline values: CDR1 SNHLY, CDR2 FYNNEI. The CDR3 extends over 15 amino acids. V lost 4 bases and J lost 4; bases outside the gene matches: 6. Here the CDR3 reads CASSAAGGRADTQYF. In nucleotides, the CDR3 is TGTGCCAGCAGTGCGGCGGGGGGGCGGGCAGATACGCAGTATTTT. Full variable domain (outside the CDR3, taken from reference TRBV2 and TRBJ2-3): EPEVTQTPSHQVTQMGQEVILRCVPISNHLYFYWYRQILGQKVEFLVSFYNNEISEKSEIFDDQFSVERPDGSNFTLKIRSTKLEDSAMYFCASSAAGGRADTQYFGPGTRLTVL.

The chain is built from TRBV5-1 and TRBJ2-1; TRBD1 aligns across 7 bases. This CDR3 comprises 15 residues. Germline-derived CDR1 and CDR2 are SGHRS and YFSETQ. Trimming removed 3 bases from V and 4 bases from J; junction bases left unmatched: 7. CDR3 DNA sequence: TGCGCCAGCAGCTATGACAGGGATCCTTACAATGAGCAGTTCTTC. Its protein product is CASSYDRDPYNEQFF.

The chain combines TRBV3-1 (or the pseudogene TRBV3-2) with TRBJ1-5; no clear D gene. Trimming removed 4 bases at V and 2 bases at J, with 9 bases between. The germline V gene has CDR1 LGHDT and CDR2 YNNKEL (reference sequence). The CDR3 has 14 residues. The CDR3 DNA is TGTGCCAGCAGCCCCCGAGGTGGCAATCAGCCCCAGCATTTT. It is translated as CASSPRGGNQPQHF.

The chain joins TRBV5-6 to TRBJ1-1; D uncertain. Germline V lookup: CDR1 SGHDT, CDR2 YYEEEE. The V and J ends lost 2 bases and 8 bases respectively, with 16 bases between them. The CDR3 length is 14 residues. CDR3 in amino acids: CASSLGRLRTEAFF. The CDR3 nucleotides read TGTGCCAGCAGCTTAGGGAGACTCCGCACAGAAGCTTTCTTT.

The chain recombines TRBV19 with TRBJ1-4, with 7 bases matching TRBD1. The V gene's germline CDR1 is LNHDA and CDR2 SQIVND (reference sequence). V shed 6 bases, J shed 8 bases, and the junction held 12 bases outside the gene matches. The CDR3 contains 15 residues. The CDR3, as DNA: TGTGCCAGTAGCCTGGGACAGCTGGCTGGAGAAAAACTGTTTTTT. Translated: CASSLGQLAGEKLFF.

A few counts support this clone. The rearrangement joins TRBV19 to TRBJ1-1; 8 bases agree with TRBD1. Germline assignment: CDR1 LNHDA and CDR2 SQIVND (reference sequence). This CDR3 has 14 residues. The V gene end was trimmed by 3 bases and the J gene end by 4 bases; junction bases not matched to a gene: 4. CDR3 sequence: CASSIRTGTTEAFF. CDR3 DNA sequence: TGTGCCAGTAGTATCAGGACAGGGACCACTGAAGCTTTCTTT.

Written as DNA, the CDR3 is TGTGCCAGTAGTATAAACAGGGGGAGCCCCTCTGGAAACACCATATATTTT. This sequence encodes CASSINRGSPSGNTIYF. The genes are TRBV19 and TRBJ1-3; TRBD1 aligns across 8 bases. CDR3 size: 17 residues. The germline V gene encodes CDR1 LNHDA and CDR2 SQIVND (reference sequence). Trimming took 2 bases from V and 0 from J; bases not matched to a gene: 6. The full variable domain, in which reference TRBV19 and TRBJ1-3 provide the parts outside the CDR3, is DGGITQSPKYLFRKEGQNVTLSCEQNLNHDAMYWYRQDPGQGLRLIYYSQIVNDFQKGDIAEGYSVSREKKESFPLTVTSAQKNPTAFYLCASSINRGSPSGNTIYFGEGSWLTVV.